These 4 T cell receptor beta chains were all obtained from the same sample, sequenced in a study of CD8 T cells in Susac syndrome. Random hexamers were used to reverse transcribe 0.5 to 1 ug of RNA. TCRdb ran MiXCR on the immunoSEQ multiplex PCR reads and lists one entry per CDR3 protein. The table includes under 150,000 distinct CDR3 sequences, approximately 94% detected once. The sequencing input was CD4+ T cells from PBMCs. The source is a human donor with Susac syndrome.

The chain carries TRBV11-2 and TRBJ2-5, with D possibly matching TRBD2 (5 bases). The CDR3 covers 15 residues. Germline CDR1 and CDR2: SGHAT and FQNNGV. V dropped 1 base and J dropped 9 bases, with 18 bases sitting between them. CDR3 protein: CASSLGGGQSIAQYF. The DNA of the CDR3 is TGTGCCAGCAGCTTAGGAGGCGGGCAGTCAATAGCCCAGTACTTC.

The chain employs TRBV5-6 and TRBJ2-7; TRBD2 matches at 9 bases. CDR1 is SGHDT and CDR2 is YYEEEE in the germline V gene. This CDR3 region has 14 residues. The junction had 4 bases not matched to a gene; V was cut back by 1 base and J by 5 bases. The CDR3 loop reads CASSLMAGGHEQYF. The CDR3 DNA sequence: TGTGCCAGCAGCTTGATGGCGGGAGGGCACGAGCAGTACTTC.

This chain joins TRBV20-1 and TRBJ2-7; TRBD2 matches at 7 bases. The CDR3 consists of 15 residues. The germline V gene has CDR1 DFQATT and CDR2 SNEGSKA (reference sequence). With V trimmed by 5 bases and J by 7 bases, 17 bases remained unmatched. DNA of the CDR3: TGCAGTGCTTGGGGAGGGTTGGGCCTCCTCGGAGAGCAGTACTTC. It codes for CSAWGGLGLLGEQYF.

The chain uses TRBV2 and TRBJ2-5; 8 bases fit TRBD1. This CDR3 spans 15 amino acids. The junction had 12 bases not matched to a gene; V was cut back by 6 bases and J by 6 bases. Germline assignment: CDR1 SNHLY and CDR2 FYNNEI. CDR3 amino acids: CASRPRTGYSQTQYF. The DNA of the CDR3 is TGTGCCAGCAGACCCAGGACAGGGTACTCGCAGACCCAGTACTTC. Drawing the rest from reference TRBV2 and TRBJ2-5, the complete variable domain is EPEVTQTPSHQVTQMGQEVILRCVPISNHLYFYWYRQILGQKVEFLVSFYNNEISEKSEIFDDQFSVERPDGSNFTLKIRSTKLEDSAMYFCASRPRTGYSQTQYFGPGTRLLVL.